This record looks at one T cell receptor beta chain sequence and its context. Antigen specificity is unknown. Germline trimming cut 6 bases from V and 6 bases from J; bases unmatched to any gene: 14. This CDR3 region has 16 residues. Germline CDR1 MDHEN, CDR2 SYDVKM. Repertoires were sampled repeatedly during chemoradiotherapy. This record belongs to a study of chemoradiotherapy in HPV16-positive cancers. The study's findings and limits: Only a couple of HPV16-positive patients supplied the functional HPV-specificity definition.

Profiling relied on immunoSEQ multiplex PCR, and the TCRdb table lists in-frame clones only, not all of them. This table has about 4,400 clones, over 60% appearing once. Source: tumor tissue, taken from a patient who underwent chemoradiotherapy. The rearrangement uses TRBV28 and TRBJ2-1, with TRBD2 matching over 7 bases. The TCR originated in a human donor with HPV-associated anogenital cancer. CDR3 sequence: CASSPWTAGDLNEQFF. The CDR3 DNA reads TGTGCCAGCAGCCCCTGGACGGCGGGAGATCTCAATGAGCAGTTCTTC.